This TCR beta chain was found in a study of cytomegalovirus exposure and HLA in healthy donors. Notes on the study in general: Several of the most significant clusters appeared, in a later analysis, to be linked to common viral pathogens.

The CDR3 is 21 residues long. V shed 3 bases, J shed 3 bases, and the junction held 21 bases outside the gene matches. The germline CDR1 and CDR2 sequences are SGHRS and YFSETQ. Comments on this clone: The antigen remains unidentified.

The PCR employed 60 Vbeta primers together with 13 Jbeta primers. TCRdb's copy holds only in-frame clones and misses some; the assay was immunoSEQ multiplex PCR. Of 130,000 to 150,000 clones in the sample, around 80% were seen once. The rearrangement uses TRBV5-1 and TRBJ2-7; 13 bases map to TRBD2. Sequencing was carried out using PBMCs. The clonotype originates from an older woman in good health and CMV-seropositive. CDR3 nucleotide sequence: TGCGCCAGCAGCTGTTATTTTTTTTGGGGGACTAGCGGGACCGGAGGCTACGAGCAGTACTTC. The encoded protein is CASSCYFFWGTSGTGGYEQYF.